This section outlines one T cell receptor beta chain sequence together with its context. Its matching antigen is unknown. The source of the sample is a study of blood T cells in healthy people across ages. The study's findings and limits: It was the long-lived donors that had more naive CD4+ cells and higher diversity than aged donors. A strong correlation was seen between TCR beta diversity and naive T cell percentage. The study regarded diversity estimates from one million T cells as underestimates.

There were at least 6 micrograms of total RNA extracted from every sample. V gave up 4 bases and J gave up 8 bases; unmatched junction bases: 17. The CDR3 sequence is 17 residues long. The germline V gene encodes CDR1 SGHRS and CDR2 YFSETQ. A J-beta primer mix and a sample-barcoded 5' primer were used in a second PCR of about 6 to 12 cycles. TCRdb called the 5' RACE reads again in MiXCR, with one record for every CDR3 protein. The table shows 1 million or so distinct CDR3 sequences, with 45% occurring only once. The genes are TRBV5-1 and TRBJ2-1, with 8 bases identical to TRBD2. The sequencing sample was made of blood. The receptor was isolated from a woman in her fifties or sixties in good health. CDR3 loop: CASSPRSGRGGGYEQFF. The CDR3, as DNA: TGCGCCAGCAGCCCCCGCTCCGGGAGGGGGGGTGGTTATGAGCAGTTCTTC.